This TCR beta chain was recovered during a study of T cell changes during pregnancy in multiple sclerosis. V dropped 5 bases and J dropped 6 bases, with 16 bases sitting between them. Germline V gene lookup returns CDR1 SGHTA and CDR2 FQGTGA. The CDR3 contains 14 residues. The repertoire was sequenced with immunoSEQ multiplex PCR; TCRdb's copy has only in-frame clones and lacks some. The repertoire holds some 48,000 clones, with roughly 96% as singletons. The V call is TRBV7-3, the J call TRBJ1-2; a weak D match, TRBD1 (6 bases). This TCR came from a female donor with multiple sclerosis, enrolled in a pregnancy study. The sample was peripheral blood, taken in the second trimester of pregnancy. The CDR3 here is CASSPGGRSDGYTF. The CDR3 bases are TGTGCCAGCAGCCCGGGGGGCCGGTCGGATGGCTACACCTTC.